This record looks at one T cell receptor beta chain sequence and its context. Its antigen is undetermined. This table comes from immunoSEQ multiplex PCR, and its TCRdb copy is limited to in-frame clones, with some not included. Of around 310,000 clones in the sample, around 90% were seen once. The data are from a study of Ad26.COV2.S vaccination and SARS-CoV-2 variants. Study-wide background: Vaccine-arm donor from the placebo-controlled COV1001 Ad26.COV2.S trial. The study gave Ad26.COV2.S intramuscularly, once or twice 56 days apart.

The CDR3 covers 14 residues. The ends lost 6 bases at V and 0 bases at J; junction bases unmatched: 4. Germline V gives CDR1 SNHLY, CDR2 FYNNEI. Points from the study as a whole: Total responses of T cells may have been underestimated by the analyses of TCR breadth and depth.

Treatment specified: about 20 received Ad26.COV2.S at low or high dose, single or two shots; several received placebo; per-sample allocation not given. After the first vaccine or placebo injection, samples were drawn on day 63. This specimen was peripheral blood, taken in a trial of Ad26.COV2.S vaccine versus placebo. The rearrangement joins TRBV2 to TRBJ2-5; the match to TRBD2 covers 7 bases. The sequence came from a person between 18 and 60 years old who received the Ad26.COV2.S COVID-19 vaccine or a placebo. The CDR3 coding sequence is TGTGCCAGCAGGCAGCGGGGCTACCAAGAGACCCAGTACTTC. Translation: CASRQRGYQETQYF. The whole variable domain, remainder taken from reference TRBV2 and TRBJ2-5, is EPEVTQTPSHQVTQMGQEVILRCVPISNHLYFYWYRQILGQKVEFLVSFYNNEISEKSEIFDDQFSVERPDGSNFTLKIRSTKLEDSAMYFCASRQRGYQETQYFGPGTRLLVL.